This T cell receptor beta chain derives from a study of shared clonotypes between healthy human individuals. Each unsorted PBMC replicate got 300 ng genomic DNA, around 30,000 genomes. Repertoires were generated with immunoSEQ multiplex PCR, while TCRdb's copy carries only in-frame clones and drops some. The sample gives roughly 490,000 clones, about three quarters of which show up once; around 13% is in the top ten. This sequence originates from a woman between 40 and 50 years old in good health. Some clones in this sample may be carry-over from other donors' samples. The sequencing input was PBMCs.

CDR3 loop: CASSLDLGGLNTEAFF. The CDR3 coding sequence is TGTGCCAGCTCACTCGACCTGGGGGGCCTGAACACTGAAGCTTTCTTT. This chain joins TRBV18 and TRBJ1-1; possible D gene TRBD1, 6 bases. Germline lookup yields CDR1 KGHSH and CDR2 LQKENI. CDR3 length equals 16 residues. The germline V and J ends were trimmed by 4 bases and 0 bases, with 15 bases remaining between them.